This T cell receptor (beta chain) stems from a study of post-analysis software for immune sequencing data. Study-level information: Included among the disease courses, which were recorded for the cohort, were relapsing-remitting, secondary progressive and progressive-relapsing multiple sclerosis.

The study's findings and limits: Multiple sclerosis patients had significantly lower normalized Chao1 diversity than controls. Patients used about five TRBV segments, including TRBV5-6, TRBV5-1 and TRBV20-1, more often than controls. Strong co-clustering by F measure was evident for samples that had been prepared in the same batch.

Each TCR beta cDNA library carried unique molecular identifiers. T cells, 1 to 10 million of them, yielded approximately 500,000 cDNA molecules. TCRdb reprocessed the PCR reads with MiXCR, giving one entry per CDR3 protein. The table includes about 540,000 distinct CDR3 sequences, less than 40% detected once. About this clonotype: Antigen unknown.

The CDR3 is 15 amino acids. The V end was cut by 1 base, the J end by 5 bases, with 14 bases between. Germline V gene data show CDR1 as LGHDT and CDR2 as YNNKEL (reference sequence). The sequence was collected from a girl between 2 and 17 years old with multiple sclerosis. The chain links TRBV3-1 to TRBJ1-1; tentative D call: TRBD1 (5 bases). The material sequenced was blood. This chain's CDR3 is CASSQGRGVSTEAFF. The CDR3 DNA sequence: TGTGCCAGCAGCCAAGGAAGAGGGGTTTCGACTGAAGCTTTCTTT.